The 27 T cell receptor beta chains listed next were all sequenced from one sample in a study of blood T cell repertoires in COVID-19. Measured with immunoSEQ multiplex PCR; TCRdb has only the in-frame clones, and not every one. The table shows some 270,000 clones, with approximately 83% occurring only once. The material sequenced was PBMCs or T cells enriched from blood (not recorded which). The receptors stem from a man aged 45-65 years who had recovered from COVID-19.

Note on this clone: Germline is not matched at one junction end, which may reflect a read error. CDR3 in amino acids: CASSRSGTSGDF. CDR3 DNA: TGTGCCAGCAGTAGGTCCGGGACTAGCGGCGACTTC. V gene TRBV6-6 combines with J gene TRBJ2-7, with 11 bases matching TRBD2. From germline, CDR1 is MNHNY and CDR2 SVGAGI (reference sequence). This CDR3 is 12 amino acids long.

The CDR3 loop reads CASSEVLTGDTQYF. CDR3 DNA: TGTGCCAGCAGTGAAGTTCTAACTGGAGATACGCAGTATTTT. The V gene is TRBV6-1, the J gene TRBJ2-3; D unresolved. Trimming pared 1 base from V and 5 bases from J, leaving 10 bases between. Germline CDR1 MNHNS, CDR2 SASEGT. The CDR3 consists of 14 residues.

This rearrangement joins TRBV19 to TRBJ2-7; a weak D match, TRBD1 (5 bases). Deletions cut 9 bases from V and 0 bases from J, with 18 bases between. Per germline, CDR1 LNHDA and CDR2 SQIVND (reference sequence). This CDR3 region has 15 residues. The CDR3 DNA is TGTGCCAGCGCGGACATTCAGCGATCCTCCTACGAGCAGTACTTC. Amino acids: CASADIQRSSYEQYF.

The J gene is TRBJ1-5, the V gene TRBV19; no reliable D call. The CDR3 is made up of 14 amino acids. Trimming cost V 3 bases and J 4 bases, with 10 bases left between them. The germline V gene encodes CDR1 LNHDA and CDR2 SQIVND (reference sequence). The CDR3 is CASSIGHLNQPQHF. The CDR3, as DNA: TGTGCCAGTAGTATTGGGCATCTAAATCAGCCCCAGCATTTT.

The genes are TRBV7-9 and TRBJ2-1; TRBD2 is a possible D gene (6 bases). V was trimmed by 6 bases and J by 7 bases, leaving 25 bases between them. CDR3 length equals 17 residues. The V gene's germline CDR1 is SEHNR and CDR2 FQNEAQ (reference sequence). CDR3 sequence reads: CASRRTTGVATGNEQFF. The DNA of the CDR3 is TGTGCCAGCAGACGCACGACGGGGGTAGCTACGGGTAATGAGCAGTTCTTC. Variable domain in full (rest from reference TRBV7-9 and TRBJ2-1): DTGVSQNPRHKITKRGQNVTFRCDPISEHNRLYWYRQTLGQGPEFLTYFQNEAQLEKSRLLSDRFSAERPKGSFSTLEIQRTEQGDSAMYLCASRRTTGVATGNEQFFGPGTRLTVL.

V is TRBV6-2 or TRBV6-3 and J is TRBJ1-2; no clear D. The V gene lost 5 bases and the J gene lost 7 bases, with 17 bases spanning the gap. Germline V lookup: CDR1 MNHEY, CDR2 SVGEGT. This CDR3 comprises 14 residues. In DNA form, the CDR3 reads TGTGCCAGCAGTACGGGCGAGTCTCGGGGTGGCTACACCTTC. Residues: CASSTGESRGGYTF.

The rearrangement uses TRBV3-1 (or the pseudogene TRBV3-2) and TRBJ1-6; D is perhaps TRBD1 (5 bases). Germline CDR1 LGHDT, CDR2 YNNKEL (reference sequence). The CDR3 is 17 residues long. Between the trimmed V and J ends, which lost 4 bases and 5 bases, there was a span of 18 bases. The CDR3 sequence is CASSLNSTVVNNSPLHF. CDR3 nucleotides: TGTGCCAGCAGCCTAAATTCGACAGTAGTTAATAATTCACCCCTCCACTTT.

The chain recombines TRBV29-1 with TRBJ2-4; 15 bases fit TRBD2. The CDR3 spans 19 residues. V gave up 3 bases and J gave up 1 base; unmatched junction bases: 10. Germline V lookup: CDR1 SQVTM, CDR2 ANQGSEA. In nucleotides, the CDR3 is TGCAGCGTTGATCCCCTGGGACTAGCGGGAGGTTCCGCCAAAAACATTCAGTACTTC. The encoded protein is CSVDPLGLAGGSAKNIQYF.

The chain carries TRBV19 and TRBJ2-2; 8 nucleotides align to TRBD2. The CDR3 spans 15 residues. From germline, CDR1 is LNHDA and CDR2 SQIVND (reference sequence). Losses at the gene ends were 3 bases for V and 4 bases for J; bases not matched to a gene: 4. This CDR3 reads CASSMTGGGTGELFF. The DNA for the CDR3 is TGTGCCAGTAGTATGACCGGGGGGGGCACCGGGGAGCTGTTTTTT.

The gene calls are TRBV7-2 and TRBJ2-3; 13 bases are shared with TRBD2. This CDR3 is 16 amino acids long. Germline loops: CDR1 SGHTA, CDR2 FQGNSA. V dropped 2 bases and J dropped 5; count of bases not matched to a gene: 4. This CDR3 reads CASSLTSGRAGDTQYF. DNA for the CDR3: TGTGCCAGCAGCTTAACTAGCGGGAGGGCGGGAGATACGCAGTATTTT.

The genes are TRBV5-1 and TRBJ2-2, with a tentative D call TRBD2 (6 bases). This CDR3 spans 16 amino acids. Germline V gene lookup returns CDR1 SGHRS and CDR2 YFSETQ. The V end was cut by 3 bases, the J end by 1 base, with 13 bases between. This chain's CDR3 is CASSSEGTLNTGELFF. CDR3 nucleotide sequence: TGCGCCAGCAGCTCGGAAGGGACTTTGAACACCGGGGAGCTGTTTTTT.

This clone was found once. This chain links TRBV28 with TRBJ1-6; 11 bases agree with TRBD1. Trimming cost V 10 bases and J 9 bases; bases outside gene matches: 8. Germline V CDR1 and CDR2: MDHEN, SYDVKM. The CDR3 sequence is 14 residues long. CDR3 protein: CAIPSGTGGSPLHF. The CDR3 DNA reads as TGTGCCATCCCGTCCGGGACAGGGGGTTCACCCCTCCACTTT.

This chain connects TRBV13 to TRBJ1-1; 7 bases match TRBD1. This CDR3 has 19 amino acids. Unmatched junction bases numbered 18, after V lost 5 bases and J lost 0 bases. The germline CDR1 and CDR2 sequences are PRHDT and FYEKMQ (reference sequence). CDR3 sequence: CASSVPRRTGPTMNTEAFF. The CDR3 DNA reads as TGTGCCAGCAGCGTACCCCGCCGGACAGGCCCAACAATGAACACTGAAGCTTTCTTT.

The chain employs TRBV9 and TRBJ1-5; weak D call: TRBD1 (5 bases). The CDR3 runs 14 residues. CDR1 is SGDLS and CDR2 is YYNGEE in the germline V gene. Between the trimmed V and J ends, which lost 6 bases and 5 bases, there was a span of 15 bases. The CDR3 DNA is TGTGCCAGCACTTTGGGGCCCCAAGATCAGCCCCAGCATTTT. Its protein is CASTLGPQDQPQHF.

V is TRBV7-2 and J is TRBJ2-5; 8 bases line up with TRBD2. The junction had 6 bases not matched to a gene; V was cut back by 11 bases and J by 4 bases. The CDR3 contains 12 residues. Germline V gene lookup returns CDR1 SGHTA and CDR2 FQGNSA. The CDR3 region is CAASRGGETQYF. For the CDR3, the DNA is TGTGCCGCGAGCCGGGGGGGAGAGACCCAGTACTTC. The full variable domain, with the rest looked up from reference TRBV7-2 and TRBJ2-5, is GAGVSQSPSNKVTEKGKDVELRCDPISGHTALYWYRQSLGQGLEFLIYFQGNSAPDKSGLPSDRFSAERTGGSVSTLTIQRTQQEDSAVYLCAASRGGETQYFGPGTRLLVL.

The chain has TRBV11-2 and TRBJ1-2, with a weak D call TRBD1 (5 bases). The CDR3 runs 13 residues. The V end lost 5 bases, the J end lost 3 bases, and 10 bases lay between the germline ends. Germline values: CDR1 SGHAT, CDR2 FQNNGV. For the CDR3, the DNA is TGTGCCAGCAGCCCCGGACAATACTATGGCTACACCTTC. Protein: CASSPGQYYGYTF.

This clone occurred once. V is TRBV7-9 and J is TRBJ1-6; 7 bases match TRBD1. Germline loops: CDR1 SEHNR, CDR2 FQNEAQ (reference sequence). This CDR3 region has 17 residues. The J segment lost 10 bases and the V segment lost 3 bases, leaving 15 bases of the junction unmatched. The CDR3 loop reads CASSLGQGVTIDSPLHF. DNA of the CDR3: TGTGCCAGCAGCTTGGGTCAGGGGGTAACCATCGACTCACCCCTCCACTTT. The full variable domain, completed using reference TRBV7-9 and TRBJ1-6, is DTGVSQNPRHKITKRGQNVTFRCDPISEHNRLYWYRQTLGQGPEFLTYFQNEAQLEKSRLLSDRFSAERPKGSFSTLEIQRTEQGDSAMYLCASSLGQGVTIDSPLHFGNGTRLTVT.

The CDR3 reads CSVGGAGNTIYF. CDR3 sequence (DNA): TGCAGCGTTGGGGGCGCTGGAAACACCATATATTTT. The rearrangement uses TRBV29-1 and TRBJ1-3, with D possibly TRBD1 on 5 matching bases. The germline V gene has CDR1 SQVTM and CDR2 ANQGSEA. Trimming took off 4 bases at V and 2 bases at J, with 6 bases between the two ends. The CDR3 length is 12 residues.

The V gene is TRBV2, the J gene TRBJ1-5; possibly TRBD1 for D (6 bases). The CDR3 loop spans 14 amino acids. V was pared by 6 bases and J by 1 base, with 10 bases between. From germline, CDR1 is SNHLY and CDR2 FYNNEI. The CDR3 bases are TGTGCCAGCAGAGAGGGGGTGAGCAATCAGCCCCAGCATTTT. Residues: CASREGVSNQPQHF.

This chain connects TRBV7-2 to TRBJ2-3; possible D gene TRBD1, 6 bases. Trimming removed 1 base at V and 1 base at J, with 12 bases between. Per germline, CDR1 SGHTA and CDR2 FQGNSA. CDR3 length equals 16 residues. The CDR3: CASSLGRGLGTDTQYF. As DNA, the CDR3 is TGTGCCAGCAGCTTAGGCAGGGGATTGGGCACAGATACGCAGTATTTT. Filled out from reference TRBV7-2 and TRBJ2-3, the complete variable domain reads GAGVSQSPSNKVTEKGKDVELRCDPISGHTALYWYRQSLGQGLEFLIYFQGNSAPDKSGLPSDRFSAERTGGSVSTLTIQRTQQEDSAVYLCASSLGRGLGTDTQYFGPGTRLTVL.

This clone has only a few counts. V is TRBV11-2 and J is TRBJ2-7; 11 positions match TRBD2. The junction had 9 bases not matched to a gene; V was cut back by 5 bases and J by 3 bases. Germline V lookup: CDR1 SGHAT, CDR2 FQNNGV. The CDR3 totals 16 residues. The chain's CDR3 is CASSIRLAGFLYEQYF. The CDR3 DNA follows: TGTGCCAGCAGCATCCGACTAGCGGGATTTCTCTACGAGCAGTACTTC.

This clone was detected only once. Within the sample, other DNA sequences also encode this same CDR3. The chain recombines TRBV6-5 with TRBJ1-2; the D is unclear. CDR3 length equals 12 residues. The germline V gene has CDR1 MNHEY and CDR2 SVGAGI. Trimming pared 4 bases from V and 4 bases from J, leaving 7 bases between. CDR3 protein: CASSSGSYGYTF. In nucleotides, the CDR3 is TGTGCCAGCAGTTCTGGGAGCTATGGCTACACCTTC.

CDR3: CASSRGTALYEQYF. The CDR3 nucleotides read TGTGCCAGCTCCCGAGGCACGGCACTCTACGAGCAGTACTTC. The chain carries TRBV7-2 and TRBJ2-7, with unresolved D. V lost 8 bases and J lost 3, with 17 bases in between. In germline, CDR1 is SGHTA, CDR2 FQGNSA. The CDR3 has 14 amino acids.

The chain joins TRBV11-2 to TRBJ1-2; D gene unclear. CDR3 length equals 13 residues. V shed 0 bases and J shed 4 bases, with 6 bases lying between them. Germline CDR1 and CDR2: SGHAT and FQNNGV. CDR3 sequence: CASSLDGVYGYTF. The CDR3 nucleotides are TGTGCCAGCAGCTTAGACGGGGTCTATGGCTACACCTTC.

The J gene is TRBJ2-2, the V gene TRBV18; D is undetermined. The CDR3 is made up of 15 amino acids. Germline V lookup: CDR1 KGHSH, CDR2 LQKENI. V was pared by 3 bases and J by 1 base, with 9 bases between. The CDR3 DNA follows: TGTGCCAGCTCACCCAATAGTTGGAACACCGGGGAGCTGTTTTTT. The encoded protein is CASSPNSWNTGELFF.

This clone is a singleton in its sample. The chain couples TRBV28 to TRBJ1-6; D is unresolved. V shed 5 bases and J shed 9 bases, with 11 bases lying between them. Germline CDR1 is MDHEN and CDR2 is SYDVKM. CDR3 length: 13 residues. CDR3: CASSPPIISPLHF. DNA of the CDR3: TGTGCCAGCAGTCCACCTATAATTTCACCCCTCCACTTT.

This sequence joins TRBV5-3 and TRBJ2-2; maybe TRBD1 (6 bases). TRBV5-3 is treated as an ORF (open reading frame) with a function not yet certain. The CDR3 totals 16 residues. V was clipped by 0 bases and J by 4 bases, with 13 bases between them. The DNA of the CDR3 is TGTGCCAGAAGCTTGGACAGGCAGGGGAGCACCGGGGAGCTGTTTTTT. Amino acids: CARSLDRQGSTGELFF.